These 27 T cell receptor beta chains share one sample of origin, sequenced in a study of early T cells in non-severe SARS-CoV-2 infection. One entry per CDR3 protein, called by TCRdb with MiXCR from the 5' RACE reads. The repertoire holds 75,000 to 100,000 distinct CDR3 sequences, with around 16% as singletons. Sample: whole blood. Receptors originate from an adult who was a healthcare worker with PCR-confirmed SARS-CoV-2 infection or an uninfected control (not recorded which).

In regard to this clonotype: A read error is possible here, since a much larger clone lies one base away. This sequence joins TRBV6-2 or TRBV6-3 and TRBJ2-3, with D perhaps assigned TRBD1 or TRBD2 (5 bases each). This CDR3 has 15 residues. Germline CDR1 and CDR2: MNHEY and SVGEGT. The ends were cut back, 4 bases at V and 3 bases at J, with 14 bases in the middle. In DNA, the CDR3 is TGTGCCAGCAGTTGGGCTAGAGGGGCAACAGATACGCAGTATTTT. Translation gives CASSWARGATDTQYF.

Many counts were recorded for this clonotype. The chain has TRBV5-6 and TRBJ1-5, with D possibly matching TRBD1 (6 bases). CDR1 SGHDT and CDR2 YYEEEE come from the germline V gene. V lost 4 bases and J 3 bases, leaving 11 bases between the germline ends. CDR3 size: 14 residues. CDR3 in DNA: TGTGCCAGCAGCGACAGGTTGTCCAATCAGCCCCAGCATTTT. It yields the protein CASSDRLSNQPQHF.

This clonotype was detected only once. The CDR3 DNA follows: TGTGCCAGCGGCAAAACGGGGGGCAGACAAGAGACCCAGTACTTC. It is translated as CASGKTGGRQETQYF. The rearrangement links TRBV7-6 to TRBJ2-5, with D possibly TRBD2 on 7 matching bases. The CDR3 extends over 15 amino acids. The V end was cut by 8 bases, the J end by 2 bases, with 18 bases between. Germline V gene sequence: CDR1 SGHVS, CDR2 FNYEAQ. The complete variable domain, with remaining parts taken from reference TRBV7-6 and TRBJ2-5, reads GAGVSQSPRYKVTKRGQDVALRCDPISGHVSLYWYRQALGQGPEFLTYFNYEAQQDKSGLPNDRFSAERPEGSISTLTIQRTEQRDSAMYRCASGKTGGRQETQYFGPGTRLLVL.

This clonotype has a count of ten or more. The rearrangement links TRBV2 to TRBJ2-1; D is possibly TRBD1 or TRBD2 (6 bases each). Germline assignment: CDR1 SNHLY and CDR2 FYNNEI. This CDR3 is built from 15 residues. V was trimmed by 3 bases and J by 8 bases, leaving 17 bases between them. For the CDR3, the DNA is TGTGCCAGCAGTGAGGGGGCTGACTCGGGAGATGAGCAGTTCTTC. Translating gives CASSEGADSGDEQFF. Variable domain in full (rest from reference TRBV2 and TRBJ2-1): EPEVTQTPSHQVTQMGQEVILRCVPISNHLYFYWYRQILGQKVEFLVSFYNNEISEKSEIFDDQFSVERPDGSNFTLKIRSTKLEDSAMYFCASSEGADSGDEQFFGPGTRLTVL.

This sequence joins TRBV6-5 and TRBJ1-2, with TRBD1 identical over 10 bases. V trimming: 7 bases; J trimming: 8 bases; junction bases outside the gene matches: 1. CDR1 MNHEY and CDR2 SVGAGI come from the germline V gene. This CDR3 contains 11 residues. DNA of the CDR3: TGTGCCAGCACGACAGGGGGCGGCTACACCTTC. Its translation is CASTTGGGYTF.

The CDR3 DNA reads TGTGCCAGCACCCGATATTTTGGCCAAGAGACCCAGTACTTC. It specifies CASTRYFGQETQYF. The gene calls are TRBV7-2 and TRBJ2-5; no firm D call. V dropped 7 bases and J dropped 1 base, with 13 bases sitting between them. The CDR3 totals 14 residues. Germline lookup yields CDR1 SGHTA and CDR2 FQGNSA.

This clonotype has a handful of counts. The chain recombines TRBV7-9 with TRBJ2-7, with D perhaps TRBD2 (6 bases). CDR1 and CDR2 from the germline V gene are SEHNR and FQNEAQ (reference sequence). The CDR3 is 14 amino acids. With 5 bases removed from V and 4 bases from J, the gap between germline ends came to 15 bases. The CDR3: CASSPKAGPYEQYF. In DNA, the CDR3 is TGTGCCAGCAGCCCCAAGGCGGGGCCGTACGAGCAGTACTTC.

The chain joins TRBV7-9 to TRBJ2-1; TRBD2 matches at 13 bases. The CDR3 is 15 residues long. J gave up 8 bases and V 5 bases, and 6 bases lay outside the gene matches. CDR1 is SEHNR and CDR2 is FQNEAQ in the germline V gene (reference sequence). DNA for the CDR3: TGTGCCAGCAGCCTAACTAGCGGGGGGGCCGATGAGCAGTTCTTC. It encodes CASSLTSGGADEQFF. The full variable domain, its missing parts supplied by reference TRBV7-9 and TRBJ2-1, is DTGVSQNPRHKITKRGQNVTFRCDPISEHNRLYWYRQTLGQGPEFLTYFQNEAQLEKSRLLSDRFSAERPKGSFSTLEIQRTEQGDSAMYLCASSLTSGGADEQFFGPGTRLTVL.

This clonotype was detected many times. The V and J genes are TRBV7-8 and TRBJ1-5; D unresolved. This CDR3 comprises 13 residues. Germline V gene data show CDR1 as SGHVS and CDR2 as FQNEAQ. V was trimmed by 2 bases and J by 4 bases, leaving 6 bases between them. The CDR3 DNA reads TGTGCCAGCAGCTTATTTGGGAATCAGCCCCAGCATTTT. Translating it yields CASSLFGNQPQHF.

The rearrangement links TRBV4-3 to TRBJ2-3; 14 bases are shared with TRBD2. This CDR3 has 17 residues. J lost 5 bases, V lost 0 bases, and 4 bases had no gene match. Germline V gene sequence: CDR1 LGHNA, CDR2 YSLEER. DNA of the CDR3: TGCGCCAGCAGCCAAGAGGTGGGACTAGCGGGAGTAGATACGCAGTATTTT. The encoded protein is CASSQEVGLAGVDTQYF.

The chain is built from TRBV29-1 and TRBJ2-7; D not certain. V was pared by 4 bases and J by 3 bases, with 13 bases between. The CDR3 has 13 amino acids. CDR1 is SQVTM, CDR2 ANQGSEA, per germline. Here the CDR3 DNA reads TGCAGCGTTGGGCCACGTCTCAGCTACGAGCAGTACTTC. Amino acid sequence: CSVGPRLSYEQYF.

The rearrangement uses TRBV12-3 or TRBV12-4 and TRBJ1-3; 7 bases fit TRBD1. The CDR3 is made up of 15 amino acids. V shed 6 bases, J shed 1 base, and the junction held 6 bases outside the gene matches. This CDR3 reads CASSPTGQSGNTIYF. In DNA form, the CDR3 reads TGTGCCAGCAGCCCGACAGGGCAATCTGGAAACACCATATATTTT.

This clonotype was detected a few times. CDR3 DNA: TGTGCCAGCAGCCCCGCCCCAGGGCATCAGCCCCAGCATTTT. It specifies CASSPAPGHQPQHF. This sequence joins TRBV3-1 and TRBJ1-5; tentative D call: TRBD1 (5 bases). Germline CDR1 is LGHDT and CDR2 is YNNKEL (reference sequence). The CDR3 has 14 residues. V was clipped by 4 bases and J by 5 bases, with 12 bases between them.

Concerning this clonotype: This may be a read error, as it is one base from a much larger clone. The chain joins TRBV13 to TRBJ1-6; D is perhaps TRBD1 (6 bases). The CDR3 is 16 amino acids. Germline loops: CDR1 PRHDT, CDR2 FYEKMQ (reference sequence). CDR3 residues: CASSPGGEEGDSSLHF. In nucleotides, the CDR3 is TGTGCCAGCAGCCCAGGCGGAGAGGAGGGGGATTCATCCCTCCACTTT.

The V and J genes are TRBV7-9 and TRBJ2-6; 8 bases agree with TRBD1. The J segment lost 0 bases and the V segment lost 5 bases, leaving 6 bases of the junction unmatched. The CDR3 is 17 residues long. The germline V gene encodes CDR1 SEHNR and CDR2 FQNEAQ (reference sequence). Here the CDR3 reads CASSVGQGNSGANVLTF. The CDR3 DNA reads as TGTGCCAGCAGCGTTGGACAGGGCAACTCTGGGGCCAACGTCCTGACTTTC.

At least ten counts were recorded for this clonotype. The chain is built from TRBV4-2 and TRBJ2-2; 8 bases agree with TRBD1. The germline V gene encodes CDR1 LGHNA and CDR2 YNFKEQ. After removal of 5 bases from V and 0 bases from J, the junction contained 5 bases not matched to a gene. The length of the CDR3 is 16 residues. The DNA for the CDR3 is TGTGCCAGCAGCTTCCGGACAGGGACGAACACCGGGGAGCTGTTTTTT. It translates to CASSFRTGTNTGELFF.

The chain joins TRBV7-9 to TRBJ2-7, with D possibly TRBD2 on 6 matching bases. The CDR3 runs to 13 residues. Trimming left V 1 base short and J 7 bases short, with 11 bases between. From germline, CDR1 is SEHNR and CDR2 FQNEAQ (reference sequence). This CDR3 reads CASSLEEGIEQYF. The CDR3 DNA is TGTGCCAGCAGCTTAGAGGAGGGGATTGAGCAGTACTTC.

This chain connects TRBV28 to TRBJ2-1; 10 bases align to TRBD2. The CDR3 totals 16 residues. Trimming at V came to 4 bases and at J to 4 bases, leaving 7 bases not matched to a gene. Germline lookup yields CDR1 MDHEN and CDR2 SYDVKM. CDR3 in amino acids: CASSSIEAGGYNEQFF. The DNA for the CDR3 is TGTGCCAGCAGTTCAATAGAAGCGGGAGGGTACAATGAGCAGTTCTTC.

This clonotype came up once. The genes are TRBV4-1 and TRBJ2-7; 8 bases match TRBD2. The CDR3 extends over 17 amino acids. With V trimmed by 0 bases and J by 2 bases, 9 bases remained unmatched. CDR1 and CDR2 (germline): MGHRA, YSYEKL. The CDR3 is CASSQERISGMPYEQYF. The DNA for the CDR3 is TGCGCCAGCAGCCAAGAAAGAATTAGCGGGATGCCCTACGAGCAGTACTTC.

This clonotype was counted between two and nine times. The chain couples TRBV5-4 to TRBJ2-7, with 9 bases identical to TRBD1. V was clipped by 2 bases and J by 6 bases; unmatched bases: 6. This CDR3 region has 14 residues. Per germline, CDR1 SGHNT and CDR2 YYREEE (reference sequence). The chain's CDR3 is CASSFGTGFGEQYF. CDR3 nucleotide sequence: TGTGCCAGCAGCTTCGGGACAGGGTTTGGCGAGCAGTACTTC.

This clonotype was counted only a few times. The chain has TRBV4-1 and TRBJ1-3; D remains unclear. Trimming pared 0 bases from V and 6 bases from J, leaving 12 bases between. This CDR3 spans 15 amino acids. Germline CDR1 is MGHRA and CDR2 is YSYEKL. The CDR3 region is CASSQEHRRENTIYF. As DNA, the CDR3 is TGCGCCAGCAGCCAAGAACACAGACGAGAAAACACCATATATTTT.

At least ten counts were recorded for this clonotype. The J gene is TRBJ2-5, the V gene TRBV20-1; D might be TRBD1 (6 bases). The CDR3 contains 12 residues. Germline CDR1 reads DFQATT; CDR2 reads SNEGSKA (reference sequence). Trimming took off 4 bases at V and 6 bases at J, with 12 bases between the two ends. CDR3 in amino acids: CSATQGRQTQYF. The CDR3 coding sequence is TGCAGTGCTACCCAGGGGCGTCAGACCCAGTACTTC.

This clonotype was found a few times. The chain combines TRBV19 with TRBJ2-3; D gene ambiguous. Trimming removed 4 bases from V and 0 bases from J, with 11 bases in between. Per the germline V gene, CDR1 is LNHDA and CDR2 is SQIVND (reference sequence). This CDR3 comprises 15 residues. The CDR3 is CASSNPGTSTDTQYF. The CDR3 DNA is TGTGCCAGTAGTAACCCGGGTACTAGCACAGATACGCAGTATTTT.

This clonotype has ten or more counts. The chain combines TRBV7-9 with TRBJ2-1; D not certain. Germline V gives CDR1 SEHNR, CDR2 FQNEAQ (reference sequence). The CDR3 is 13 residues long. V was clipped by 0 bases and J by 8 bases, with 8 bases between them. The CDR3 spells CASSLALSYEQFF. CDR3 sequence (DNA): TGTGCCAGCAGCTTAGCGCTAAGTTATGAGCAGTTCTTC.

The V call is TRBV7-9, the J call TRBJ2-7; possibly TRBD2 for D (6 bases). The length of the CDR3 is 15 residues. The germline V gene encodes CDR1 SEHNR and CDR2 FQNEAQ (reference sequence). V lost 1 base and J lost 0, with 10 bases in between. CDR3 sequence (DNA): TGTGCCAGCAGCTTAGACGGGACTTACTCCTACGAGCAGTACTTC. Translated: CASSLDGTYSYEQYF.

The V gene is TRBV20-1, the J gene TRBJ1-4; TRBD1 might be the D (5 bases). V was clipped by 1 base and J by 7 bases, with 7 bases between them. CDR3 size: 12 residues. Germline CDR1 reads DFQATT; CDR2 reads SNEGSKA (reference sequence). Here the CDR3 DNA reads TGCAGTGCTAGAGTCCAGGGTGAAAAACTGTTTTTT. As protein: CSARVQGEKLFF.

This clonotype showed up just a few times. The V gene is TRBV4-2, the J gene TRBJ1-6; the D gene is possibly TRBD1 (6 bases). CDR3 length equals 15 residues. V dropped 1 base and J dropped 7 bases, with 11 bases sitting between them. The germline CDR1 and CDR2 sequences are LGHNA and YNFKEQ. CDR3 amino acids: CASSQGAGANSPLHF. Here the CDR3 DNA reads TGTGCCAGCAGCCAAGGGGCAGGGGCAAATTCACCCCTCCACTTT.